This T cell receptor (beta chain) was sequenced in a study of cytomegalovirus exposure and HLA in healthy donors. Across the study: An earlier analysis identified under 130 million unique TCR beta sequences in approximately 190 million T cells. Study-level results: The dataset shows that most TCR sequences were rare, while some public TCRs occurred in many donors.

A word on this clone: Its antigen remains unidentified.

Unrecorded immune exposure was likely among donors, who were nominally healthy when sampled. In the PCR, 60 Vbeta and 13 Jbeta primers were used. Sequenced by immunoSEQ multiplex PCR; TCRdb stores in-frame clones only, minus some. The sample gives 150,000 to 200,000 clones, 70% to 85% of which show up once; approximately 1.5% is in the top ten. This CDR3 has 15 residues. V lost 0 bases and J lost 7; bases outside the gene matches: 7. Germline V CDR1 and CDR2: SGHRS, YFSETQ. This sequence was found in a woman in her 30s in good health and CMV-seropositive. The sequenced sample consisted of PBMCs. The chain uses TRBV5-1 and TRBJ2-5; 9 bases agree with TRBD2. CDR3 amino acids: CASSLAAGGPGTQYF. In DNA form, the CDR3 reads TGCGCCAGCAGCTTGGCGGCGGGAGGGCCTGGGACCCAGTACTTC.